A single sample is the source of the 18 T cell receptor beta chains below, sequenced in a study of cytomegalovirus exposure and HLA in healthy donors (dated by TCRdb to about 2017). The library relied on the immunoSEQ multiplex PCR assay. A mixture of 60 forward primers for TCR Vbeta segments and 13 reverse primers for TCR Jbeta segments was used in the multiplex PCR. TCRdb took over this immuneACCESS table, retaining in-frame rearrangements with V and J assigned. Such tables are incomplete; in checked studies, under half of the missing clones stem from an unresolved V gene, and the remainder is unexplained. In all, the sample holds approximately 150,000 clones, and roughly 77% of those were seen once. The ten largest clonotypes hold around 10% of the sample. Input material: PBMCs. These receptors were taken from a man aged 18 to 30 in good health and CMV-seropositive.

The rearrangement joins TRBV9 to TRBJ2-5, with TRBD2 matching 15 bases. Germline CDR1 is SGDLS and CDR2 is YYNGEE. The J segment lost 3 bases and the V segment lost 0 bases, leaving 3 bases of the junction unmatched. The CDR3 contains 17 residues. The CDR3 reads CASSVGTSGRGEETQYF. DNA of the CDR3: TGTGCCAGCAGCGTAGGGACTAGCGGGAGGGGAGAAGAGACCCAGTACTTC.

Note on this clone: A junction boundary mismatches the germline segment, possibly from a read error. The chain employs TRBV18 and TRBJ2-7; maybe TRBD2 (7 bases). Germline V gives CDR1 KGHSH, CDR2 LQKENI. This CDR3 region has 13 residues. The CDR3 region has the DNA TGTGCCAGCTCACCAGGGGGGGCAGCTCGTGAAGACTTC. Encoded protein: CASSPGGAAREDF.

V usage is TRBV27 and J usage is TRBJ1-1; D is perhaps TRBD1 (5 bases). The germline V gene encodes CDR1 MNHEY and CDR2 SMNVEV (reference sequence). The CDR3 is made up of 14 amino acids. Trimming shortened V by 8 bases and J by 0 bases, and 13 bases separated the two germline ends. CDR3 sequence (DNA): TGTGCCAGCTCGGGGGGGGGAGTGAACACTGAAGCTTTCTTT. Translating it yields CASSGGGVNTEAFF.

This sequence joins TRBV7-2 and TRBJ2-3, with TRBD2 identical over 10 bases. Per the germline V gene, CDR1 is SGHTA and CDR2 is FQGNSA. The V and J ends lost 0 bases and 3 bases, in that order; junction bases with no gene match: 0. The CDR3 has 15 amino acids. For the CDR3, the DNA is TGTGCCAGCAGCTTAGCTAGCGGGAGGACAGATACGCAGTATTTT. Translating gives CASSLASGRTDTQYF.

V usage is TRBV5-1 and J usage is TRBJ2-7; D gene uncertain. The ends were cut back, 0 bases at V and 4 bases at J, with 8 bases in the middle. CDR3 size: 13 residues. Germline-derived CDR1 and CDR2 are SGHRS and YFSETQ. CDR3 nucleotides: TGCGCCAGCAGCTTGGGAGGCTTTTACGAGCAGTACTTC. Its translation: CASSLGGFYEQYF.

The V call is TRBV28, the J call TRBJ2-5; 7 bases match TRBD2. V gave up 3 bases and J gave up 4 bases; unmatched junction bases: 8. The CDR3 is 15 amino acids. Germline V gene data show CDR1 as MDHEN and CDR2 as SYDVKM. The CDR3 DNA follows: TGTGCCAGCAGTTTTGGGGGAGGGACCTCAGAGACCCAGTACTTC. This gives the protein CASSFGGGTSETQYF.

This chain joins TRBV10-2 and TRBJ2-7; 9 nucleotides agree with TRBD1. CDR3 length: 17 residues. Germline-derived CDR1 and CDR2 are WSHSY and SAAADI. V lost 2 bases to trimming and J lost 6 bases; unmatched junction nucleotides: 14. The CDR3 region is CASSEIPSGTGICEQYF. The CDR3, as DNA: TGCGCCAGCAGTGAGATTCCATCCGGGACAGGGATATGCGAGCAGTACTTC.

The gene calls are TRBV16 and TRBJ1-5; weak D call: TRBD1 (6 bases). Per germline, CDR1 KGHSY and CDR2 FQNENV. V was shortened by 2 bases and J by 7 bases, with 12 bases between the two germline ends. The CDR3 extends over 14 amino acids. The CDR3 nucleotides are TGTGCCAGCAGCCAAAAGGGGGTAGGACAGCCCCAGCATTTT. Translated: CASSQKGVGQPQHF.

The J gene is TRBJ1-1, the V gene TRBV30; the D gene is possibly TRBD1 (6 bases). Germline V gene data show CDR1 as GTSNPN and CDR2 as SVGIG (reference sequence). V was clipped by 5 bases and J by 3 bases, with 10 bases between them. The CDR3 runs 12 residues. CDR3 protein: CAWQTGYTEAFF. CDR3 nucleotide sequence: TGTGCCTGGCAGACAGGATACACTGAAGCTTTCTTT.

This sequence joins TRBV25-1 and TRBJ1-3; unclear D gene. CDR1 is MGHDK and CDR2 is SYGVNS in the germline V gene. V was clipped by 6 bases and J by 6 bases, with 12 bases between them. This CDR3 has 13 residues. The DNA of the CDR3 is TGTGCCAGCAGGGCCAGCGGCAAAAACACCATATATTTT. It translates to CASRASGKNTIYF. Based on the CDR3 plus reference TRBV25-1 and TRBJ1-3, the full variable domain is EADIYQTPRYLVIGTGKKITLECSQTMGHDKMYWYQQDPGMELHLIHYSYGVNSTEKGDLSSESTVSRIRTEHFPLTLESARPSHTSQYLCASRASGKNTIYFGEGSWLTVV.

This clone came up a few times. The chain is built from TRBV7-3 and TRBJ2-5, with D possibly TRBD1 on 5 matching bases. The CDR3 length is 13 residues. V was clipped by 5 bases and J by 3 bases, with 10 bases between them. CDR1 and CDR2 (germline): SGHTA, FQGTGA. The CDR3 reads CASSPFREETQYF. CDR3 in DNA: TGTGCCAGCAGCCCTTTCAGGGAAGAGACCCAGTACTTC.

V and J are TRBV2 and TRBJ2-1; D uncertain. V lost 7 bases, J lost 4 bases, and 11 bases lay in between. This CDR3 is built from 13 residues. Germline lookup yields CDR1 SNHLY and CDR2 FYNNEI. The DNA of the CDR3 is TGTGCCAGCATAAGTAACAGATACAATGAGCAGTTCTTC. Translation gives CASISNRYNEQFF.

This clone has just one count. The chain couples TRBV6-1 to TRBJ2-7; 8 bases match TRBD2. CDR3 length equals 15 residues. Germline V lookup: CDR1 MNHNS, CDR2 SASEGT. Trimming at V came to 8 bases and at J to 2 bases, leaving 11 bases not matched to a gene. The CDR3, as DNA: TGTGCCAGCGGGGCCGGACGAGCGGGGGCCTACGAGCAGTACTTC. It codes for CASGAGRAGAYEQYF.

The chain uses TRBV28 and TRBJ1-5; unclear D gene. The CDR3 contains 15 residues. The germline gives CDR1 MDHEN, CDR2 SYDVKM. With 0 bases removed from V and 0 bases from J, the gap between germline ends came to 6 bases. CDR3 in DNA: TGTGCCAGCAGTTTATGGGGGAGTAGCAATCAGCCCCAGCATTTT. Encoded protein: CASSLWGSSNQPQHF.

The chain employs TRBV9 and TRBJ2-3; no definite D call. Trimming took 1 base from V and 2 from J, leaving 8 bases between them. Looked up from germline, CDR1 is SGDLS and CDR2 is YYNGEE. This CDR3 contains 14 residues. The CDR3 spells CASSVLQITDTQYF. CDR3 nucleotide sequence: TGTGCCAGCAGCGTATTACAGATCACAGATACGCAGTATTTT.

This clone was seen a single time. This sequence joins TRBV5-1 and TRBJ2-7; D perhaps matches TRBD1 (5 bases). The CDR3 consists of 15 residues. The germline CDR1 and CDR2 sequences are SGHRS and YFSETQ. V was shortened by 4 bases and J by 2 bases, with 16 bases between the two germline ends. The CDR3 DNA follows: TGCGCCAGCAGCCCCCGGGCAGGGCTCACCTACGAGCAGTACTTC. Its translation is CASSPRAGLTYEQYF. The whole variable domain, remainder taken from reference TRBV5-1 and TRBJ2-7, is KAGVTQTPRYLIKTRGQQVTLSCSPISGHRSVSWYQQTPGQGLQFLFEYFSETQRNKGNFPGRFSGRQFSNSRSEMNVSTLELGDSALYLCASSPRAGLTYEQYFGPGTRLTVT.

The chain has TRBV19 and TRBJ1-2; D is perhaps TRBD1 (6 bases). CDR1 is LNHDA, CDR2 SQIVND, per germline (reference sequence). This CDR3 is 14 amino acids long. Deletions cut 4 bases from V and 1 base from J, with 10 bases between. The CDR3 reads CASSTLDSNYGYTF. The DNA for the CDR3 is TGTGCCAGTAGTACTTTGGACAGTAACTATGGCTACACCTTC.

V usage is TRBV5-5 and J usage is TRBJ1-1; D not certain. The germline CDR1 and CDR2 sequences are SGHKS and YYEKEE (reference sequence). V dropped 6 bases and J dropped 5 bases, with 14 bases sitting between them. This CDR3 comprises 13 residues. The DNA for the CDR3 is TGTGCCAGCACCGCGTCTGATCGGACTGAAGCTTTCTTT. Translating gives CASTASDRTEAFF.